The present T cell receptor beta chain was sequenced within a study of shared clonotypes between healthy human individuals. General study results and limits: Sampling covered nothing but blood. Tissue TCR repertoires likely differ from those found in blood.

About this clone itself: Its antigen is unknown.

V lost 3 bases and J lost 7; bases outside the gene matches: 6. Germline V lookup: CDR1 SGHRS, CDR2 YFSETQ. The CDR3 length is 13 residues. The table came from immunoSEQ multiplex PCR; TCRdb's copy has only in-frame clones and leaves some out. The sample lists roughly 500,000 clones; more than 75% were seen once. Sequencing was performed on PBMCs. The receptor was derived from a woman in her thirties or forties in good health. Some clones in this sample may be carry-over from other donors' samples. The rearrangement uses TRBV5-1 and TRBJ1-1; 7 nucleotides line up with TRBD1. The chain's CDR3 is CASSSGQADEAFF. The CDR3 DNA reads TGCGCCAGCAGCTCAGGACAGGCCGATGAAGCTTTCTTT.